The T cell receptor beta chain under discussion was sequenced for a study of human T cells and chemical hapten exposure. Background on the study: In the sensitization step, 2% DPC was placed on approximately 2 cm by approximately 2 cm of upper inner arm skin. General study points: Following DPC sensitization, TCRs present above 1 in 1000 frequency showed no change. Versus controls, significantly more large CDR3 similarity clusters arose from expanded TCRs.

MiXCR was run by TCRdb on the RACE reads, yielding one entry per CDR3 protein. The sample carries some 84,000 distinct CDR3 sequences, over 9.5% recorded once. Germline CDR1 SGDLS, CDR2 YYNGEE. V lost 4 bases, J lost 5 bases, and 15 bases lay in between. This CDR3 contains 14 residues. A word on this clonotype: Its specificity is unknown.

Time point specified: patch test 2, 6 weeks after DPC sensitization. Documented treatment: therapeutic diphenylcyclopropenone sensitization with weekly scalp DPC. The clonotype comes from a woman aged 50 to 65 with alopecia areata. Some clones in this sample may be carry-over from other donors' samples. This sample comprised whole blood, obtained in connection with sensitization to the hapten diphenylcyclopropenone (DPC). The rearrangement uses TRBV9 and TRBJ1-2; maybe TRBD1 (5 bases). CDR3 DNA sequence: TGTGCCAGCAGCAAGACAGAGGTTTGGTATGGCTACACCTTC. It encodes CASSKTEVWYGYTF.